Each of the 10 T cell receptor beta chains below was sequenced from the same sample in a study of blood T cell repertoires in COVID-19. The repertoire was sequenced with immunoSEQ multiplex PCR; TCRdb's copy has only in-frame clones and lacks some. The table lists around 270,000 clones, around 90% of them singletons, with around 2.6% in the top ten. What was sequenced was peripheral blood. The receptor set was obtained from a person aged 18 to 35 with COVID-19, enrolled during active disease.

The chain links TRBV24-1 to TRBJ2-5, with D hard to call. Per germline, CDR1 KGHDR and CDR2 SFDVKD. CDR3 length: 15 amino acids. The V end lost 3 bases, the J end lost 5 bases, and 15 bases lay between the germline ends. The DNA for the CDR3 is TGTGCCACCAGTGATGCCTCGGTTTCTCTGGAGACCCAGTACTTC. This encodes CATSDASVSLETQYF.

J is TRBJ2-7 and V is TRBV25-1; 11 bases line up with TRBD1. With 2 bases clipped from V and 4 bases from J, the junction kept 1 base outside the gene matches. The germline V gene encodes CDR1 MGHDK and CDR2 SYGVNS. The CDR3 runs to 14 residues. The CDR3 DNA reads as TGTGCCAGCAGTGAAGGACAGGGGGCGTACGAGCAGTACTTC. Protein product: CASSEGQGAYEQYF.

This chain uses TRBV3-1 (or the pseudogene TRBV3-2) with TRBJ2-7; D not resolved. The V end was cut by 4 bases, the J end by 3 bases, with 4 bases between. The germline CDR1 and CDR2 sequences are LGHDT and YNNKEL (reference sequence). CDR3 length equals 11 residues. CDR3 DNA: TGTGCCAGCAGCCGTAGCTACGAGCAGTACTTC. Amino acids: CASSRSYEQYF.

The count of this clone is one. The chain couples TRBV12-3 or TRBV12-4 to TRBJ1-2; 9 positions match TRBD1. This CDR3 spans 13 amino acids. The V and J ends lost 5 bases and 8 bases, in that order; junction bases with no gene match: 6. In DNA form, the CDR3 reads TGTGCCAGCAGTACGTACAGGGGGCGCGGCTACACCTTC. Protein: CASSTYRGRGYTF.

This clone was seen just once. The chain uses TRBV11-2 and TRBJ2-3, with D perhaps matching TRBD2 (6 bases). The CDR3 contains 17 residues. Germline V gene sequence: CDR1 SGHAT, CDR2 FQNNGV. Deletions cut 0 bases from V and 6 bases from J, with 19 bases between. The DNA for the CDR3 is TGTGCCAGCAGCTTAGATCCCCGACTAGTCACATTTGATACGCAGTATTTT. It translates to CASSLDPRLVTFDTQYF.

This clone was recorded once. The rearrangement uses TRBV25-1 and TRBJ2-2; TRBD2 is a possible D gene (5 bases). V dropped 2 bases and J dropped 0 bases, with 7 bases sitting between them. CDR3 length equals 15 residues. Germline assignment: CDR1 MGHDK and CDR2 SYGVNS. This CDR3 reads CASSESGPNTGELFF. CDR3 DNA: TGTGCCAGCAGTGAAAGCGGCCCGAACACCGGGGAGCTGTTTTTT.

The chain has TRBV19 and TRBJ1-1; 11 bases align to TRBD1. Trimming removed 4 bases from V and 7 bases from J; junction bases left unmatched: 5. Germline assignment: CDR1 LNHDA and CDR2 SQIVND (reference sequence). The CDR3 spans 14 residues. The DNA of the CDR3 is TGTGCCAGTAGTACCGGACAGGGGGCGGTTGAAGCTTTCTTT. Residues: CASSTGQGAVEAFF.

The J gene is TRBJ2-1, the V gene TRBV2, with TRBD2 as a possible D gene (5 bases). The CDR3 has 15 residues. The germline V gene has CDR1 SNHLY and CDR2 FYNNEI. With 3 bases removed from V and 4 bases from J, the gap between germline ends came to 13 bases. CDR3 DNA sequence: TGTGCCAGCAGTGAGCGGGCCCTTTTGTACAATGAGCAGTTCTTC. It translates to CASSERALLYNEQFF.

This rearrangement joins TRBV10-2 to TRBJ2-7; 7 bases are shared with TRBD2. Germline values: CDR1 WSHSY, CDR2 SAAADI. With 6 bases clipped from V and 6 bases from J, the junction kept 14 bases outside the gene matches. The CDR3 covers 15 residues. This CDR3 is CASSPGGTTRGEQYF. The CDR3 nucleotides are TGCGCCAGCAGCCCCGGCGGGACTACGCGCGGCGAGCAGTACTTC.

V gene TRBV25-1 combines with J gene TRBJ2-3; TRBD2 aligns across 7 bases. The CDR3 sequence is 16 residues long. With 6 bases clipped from V and 2 bases from J, the junction kept 11 bases outside the gene matches. Germline CDR1 and CDR2: MGHDK and SYGVNS. The chain's CDR3 is CASRAWLGGTTDTQYF. CDR3 in DNA: TGTGCCAGCAGGGCGTGGTTGGGGGGGACCACAGATACGCAGTATTTT.